The 17 T cell receptor delta chains given below trace back to one sample, sequenced in a study of gamma-delta T cells after stem cell transplantation. TCRdb called clones from the RT-PCR reads again using CATT. The sample carries under 2,500 delta-chain clones, 5.5% to 6.5% recorded once. The sample consisted of gamma-delta T cells. All receptors come from a human donor. It is not recorded whose cells these are; they may come from a transplant donor.

This clone was picked up a small number of times. A much larger clone differs from this one at a single base, so this may be a read error. The V and J genes are TRDV2 and TRDJ1; 7 bases fit TRDD3. The V segment lost 4 bases and the J segment 7 bases; nucleotides outside the gene matches: 17. Germline values: CDR1 GEAIGNYY, CDR2 EKD. The CDR3 is made up of 16 amino acids. CDR3 amino acids: CACEPLLGNLVRKLIF. The CDR3 DNA follows: TGTGCCTGTGAGCCCCTACTGGGGAACCTCGTTCGTAAACTCATCTTT.

The chain uses TRDV2 and TRDJ1; TRDD3 matches 9 bases. This CDR3 has 16 amino acids. The V gene end was trimmed by 3 bases and the J gene end by 0 bases; junction bases not matched to a gene: 7. Looked up from germline, CDR1 is GEAIGNYY and CDR2 is EKD. The CDR3 region has the DNA TGTGCCTGTGACCCCTTACTGGGGGAAAACACCGATAAACTCATCTTT. Its translation: CACDPLLGENTDKLIF.

By share, this clone counts as medium-sized. The chain employs TRDV2 and TRDJ1, with 7 positions matching TRDD3. After removal of 3 bases from V and 1 base from J, the junction contained 4 bases not matched to a gene. The CDR3 length is 14 residues. Germline assignment: CDR1 GEAIGNYY and CDR2 EKD. The CDR3 protein is CACDRLGATDKLIF. The CDR3 nucleotides are TGTGCCTGTGACCGCCTGGGGGCCACCGATAAACTCATCTTT.

This clone is large in the sample. Other DNA sequences in this sample translate to the same CDR3. The J gene is TRDJ1, the V gene TRDV2; 10 positions match TRDD3. V trimming: 3 bases; J trimming: 0 bases; junction bases outside the gene matches: 21. Germline V gene data show CDR1 as GEAIGNYY and CDR2 as EKD. CDR3 length equals 21 residues. The DNA for the CDR3 is TGTGCCTGTGACGGGATTGTCAGTATGACTGGGGGATTCGCCCACACCGATAAACTCATCTTT. Protein sequence: CACDGIVSMTGGFAHTDKLIF.

The table lists this clone with a few counts. For this DNA, TCRdb reports the protein of a much larger clone, which diverges at residue 9, most likely from a read error; the protein presented here is translated directly from the DNA. The chain employs TRDV2 and TRDJ1; the match to TRDD3 covers 8 bases. Trimming took 0 bases from V and 0 from J; bases not matched to a gene: 14. The CDR3 is 19 amino acids. Per the germline V gene, CDR1 is GEAIGNYY and CDR2 is EKD. CDR3 residues: CACDTVATRGYPHTDKLIF. The CDR3 nucleotides read TGTGCCTGTGACACCGTCGCGACTAGGGGATACCCCCACACCGATAAACTCATCTTT.

This clone was counted between two and nine times. A much larger clone is a single base away; this may be a read error. It is unclear where the CDR3 begins or ends on the DNA, so no DNA is shown, and the CDR3 is as TCRdb lists it. V usage is TRDV2 and J usage is TRDJ1; the DNA was not compared with TRDD3, the D call given in the table. The germline CDR1 and CDR2 sequences are GEAIGNYY and EKD. The CDR3 is 26 amino acids long, termini counted. The CDR3 sequence: CACDRLGTQTPINSSLANVNADELIF.

As concerns this clone: The TCRdb protein fails to match the DNA translation at residue 3; the protein reported here was translated from the DNA. The chain recombines TRDV2 with TRDJ3; 13 bases match TRDD3. Looked up from germline, CDR1 is GEAIGNYY and CDR2 is EKD. The CDR3 is 20 amino acids. CDR3 nucleotides: TGTGCCCGTGACGGACTGGGGGATACGGAGAGCTCCTGGGACACCCGACAGATGTTTTTC. Encoded protein: CARDGLGDTESSWDTRQMFF.

To note about this clone: A far bigger clonotype differs at one base, so this is likely a read error. This chain links TRDV2 with TRDJ1, with 8 bases that match TRDD3. Germline lookup yields CDR1 GEAIGNYY and CDR2 EKD. The CDR3 consists of 18 residues. The CDR3 coding sequence is TGTGCCTGTGACCCCCTGTTGACTGGGGGTCGACAGGGGACTAAACTCACCTTT. Amino acids: CACDPLLTGGRQGTKLTF.

This clone has only a few counts. This sequence is one base from a far larger clone and is likely a read error. The same CDR3 arises from other DNA sequences in this sample as well. The chain couples TRDV2 to TRDJ3; no clear D gene. Germline V gene data show CDR1 as GEAIGNYY and CDR2 as EKD. V dropped 0 bases and J dropped 3 bases, with 17 bases sitting between them. The CDR3 loop spans 19 amino acids. CDR3 protein: CACDTGGAVRGWDTRQMFF. The CDR3 region has the DNA TGTGCCTGTGACACCGGAGGCGCTGTTAGGGGCTGGGACACCCGACAGATGTTTTTC.

By share of the sample, this clone is large. J is TRDJ1 and V is TRDV2; TRDD3 aligns across 10 bases. CDR3 size: 17 residues. Germline V gene sequence: CDR1 GEAIGNYY, CDR2 EKD. The J segment lost 4 bases and the V segment lost 0 bases, leaving 10 bases of the junction unmatched. CDR3 amino acids: CACDTLTGGSEGDKLIF. For the CDR3, the DNA is TGTGCCTGTGACACCCTTACTGGGGGATCGGAAGGCGATAAACTCATCTTT.

This clone was picked up a small number of times. This sequence is one base from a far larger clone and is likely a read error. The chain carries TRDV2 and TRDJ1; 7 nucleotides line up with TRDD3. The length of the CDR3 is 18 residues. J gave up 4 bases and V 0 bases, and 16 bases lay outside the gene matches. Per germline, CDR1 GEAIGNYY and CDR2 EKD. The CDR3 here is CACDTISTLGEPIDKLIF. In DNA, the CDR3 is TGTGCCTGTGACACCATATCCACCTTGGGGGAGCCTATCGATAAACTCATCTTT.

The table lists this clone with a few counts. This likely stems from a read error, as it lies one base from a far larger clone. The same CDR3 can be traced to other DNA sequences in this sample. This sequence joins TRDV2 and TRDJ1; D is ambiguous. The CDR3 totals 15 residues. Germline CDR1 GEAIGNYY, CDR2 EKD. Trimming removed 0 bases from V and 1 base from J, with 11 bases in between. The CDR3, as DNA: TGTGCCTGTGACACCGTATCGAGGTCCACCGATAAACTCATCTTT. It yields the protein CACDTVSRSTDKLIF.

To note about this clone: The protein in TCRdb stems from a much larger clone and differs at residue 16 from this DNA's translation, likely a read error; here the protein is translated from the DNA. V usage is TRDV2 and J usage is TRDJ1; no reliable D call. The CDR3 is 19 amino acids. CDR1 GEAIGNYY and CDR2 EKD come from the germline V gene. CDR3 protein: CACDTLSTSPTSDTDNLIF. In DNA form, the CDR3 reads TGTGCCTGTGACACTCTTAGCACCTCACCGACCAGTGACACCGATAACCTCATCTTT.

This clone was observed a handful of times. With only one base between it and a far larger clone, this is likely a read error. For the CDR3, the DNA is TGTGCCTGTGACAATGTTGGGGGGCCTACCGATAAACTCATCTTT. This translates into CACDNVGGPTDKLIF. The V and J genes are TRDV2 and TRDJ1, with D perhaps TRDD3 (6 bases). The CDR3 covers 15 residues. The germline V gene has CDR1 GEAIGNYY and CDR2 EKD. V was trimmed by 2 bases and J by 2 bases, leaving 14 bases between them.

This clone appeared a few times. This may come from a read error, since a much larger clone is one base off. The rearrangement joins TRDV2 to TRDJ1; 11 positions agree with TRDD3. In germline, CDR1 is GEAIGNYY, CDR2 EKD. The CDR3 length is 16 residues. J lost 0 bases, V lost 6 bases, and 8 bases had no gene match. The CDR3 nucleotides are TGTGCCTGTTCTCCACTGGGGGATATCTACACCGATAAACTCATCTTT. Protein: CACSPLGDIYTDKLIF.

Comment on this clone: The protein held in TCRdb is that of a much larger clone and does not match this DNA's translation at residue 14, likely because of a read error; the protein shown is translated from the DNA. The chain combines TRDV2 with TRDJ3; 13 bases agree with TRDD3. CDR1 and CDR2 from the germline V gene are GEAIGNYY and EKD. The CDR3 totals 20 residues. CDR3 sequence reads: CACDTVLGDTRSWYTRQMFF. The CDR3 nucleotides are TGTGCCTGTGACACCGTACTGGGGGATACGCGGTCCTGGTACACCCGACAGATGTTTTTC.

This clone was observed a handful of times. A read error likely explains this, since a far larger clone differs by one base. The rearrangement joins TRDV2 to TRDJ3; tentatively, D is TRDD3 (6 bases). Trimming stripped 0 bases from V and 1 base from J, with 12 bases between. The V gene's germline CDR1 is GEAIGNYY and CDR2 EKD. The CDR3 is made up of 18 amino acids. CDR3 loop: CACDTRYALSWDTRQMFF. The CDR3 nucleotides are TGTGCCTGTGACACCAGATACGCACTTTCCTGGGACACCCGACAGATGTTTTTC.